Reported below is one T cell receptor (beta chain). Its antigen is unknown. The CDR3 is 14 amino acids. V lost 0 bases, J lost 6 bases, and 11 bases lay in between. Germline loops: CDR1 LGHDT, CDR2 YNNKEL (reference sequence). Primed by a sample-barcoded 5' primer and a J-beta primer mix, a second PCR proceeded for 7 to 11 cycles. TCRdb independently ran MiXCR on the 5' RACE reads; one entry per CDR3 protein. The table lists 910,000 or so distinct CDR3 sequences, 51% of them singletons. This sample is part of a study of blood T cells in healthy people across ages. The wider study: There was about one barcoded beta molecule captured by template switching per two T cells. Study-wide findings and caveats: The recorded TCR beta diversity per million T cells decreased in a roughly linear manner with age.

The chain is built from TRBV3-1 and TRBJ1-1; D is possibly TRBD1 (6 bases). This clonotype originated in a woman aged 55-70 years in good health. The sequenced material came from blood. The CDR3 loop is CASSQEATGSEAFF. The CDR3 DNA sequence: TGTGCCAGCAGCCAAGAGGCGACAGGTTCTGAAGCTTTCTTT.